This section outlines one TCR beta chain sequence together with its context. Germline V gene lookup returns CDR1 MDHEN and CDR2 SYDVKM. V lost 4 bases to trimming and J lost 4 bases, with 11 bases between them. The CDR3 runs 14 residues. The data originate from a study of blood T cell repertoires in COVID-19. Measured with immunoSEQ multiplex PCR; TCRdb has only the in-frame clones, and not every one. The profile covers roughly 130,000 clones, with over 75% appearing a single time and more than 3.5% taken by the ten largest. The J gene is TRBJ2-1, the V gene TRBV28; D perhaps matches TRBD1 (5 bases). This sequence was found in an older woman with acute or convalescent COVID-19. Sequenced material: peripheral blood. The CDR3 is CASSSLGDYNEQFF. Written as DNA, the CDR3 is TGTGCCAGCAGTTCTCTAGGGGATTACAATGAGCAGTTCTTC.